A selection of T cell receptor beta chains follows, all from one sample in a study of control samples from healthy donors and cancer patients. TCRdb's copy holds only in-frame clones and misses some; the assay was immunoSEQ multiplex PCR. The sample yields approximately 70,000 clones, more than 75% seen once. Material: blood. All receptors derive from a woman between 50 and 59 years old in good health. CDR3s include the opening cysteine and the closing phenylalanine or tryptophan. D genes are given only for firm matches. Some rows mark clone size as missing; the rest say once, few, many or name a class of expanded clone.

TRBJ2-6 TRBV2 TRBD1 NA CASKGAGGANVLTF TGTGCCAGCAAGGGGGCGGGTGGGGCCAACGTCCTGACTTTC
TRBJ1-1 TRBV9 NA NA CASSRDGVEAFF TGTGCCAGCAGCCGGGACGGCGTTGAAGCTTTCTTT
TRBJ2-7 TRBV18 NA NA CASSQTGQGIYEQYF TGTGCCAGCTCCCAAACCGGGCAGGGAATCTACGAGCAGTACTTC
TRBJ2-7 TRBV6-5 NA NA CASSFATIGEQYF TGTGCCAGCAGTTTCGCGACGATCGGCGAGCAGTACTTC
TRBJ2-3 TRBV6-5 NA NA CASEEDTDTQYF TGTGCCAGCGAAGAGGACACAGATACGCAGTATTTT
TRBJ2-7 TRBV28 TRBD1 once CASSATHRGDEQYF TGTGCCAGCAGTGCGACACACAGGGGGGACGAGCAGTACTTC
TRBJ2-7 TRBV3-1/TRBV3-2 NA NA CASSHPSAYEQYF TGTGCCAGCAGCCATCCCAGTGCCTACGAGCAGTACTTC
TRBJ2-1 TRBV28 NA NA CASSLDPFNEQFF TGTGCCAGCAGCCTGGATCCCTTCAATGAGCAGTTCTTC
TRBJ2-5 TRBV6-6 NA NA CASSATSQETQYF TGTGCCAGCAGTGCTACTTCACAAGAGACCCAGTACTTC
TRBJ2-2 TRBV5-1 NA few CASRSSTNTGELFF TGCGCCAGCCGATCTTCAACGAACACCGGGGAGCTGTTTTTT
TRBJ2-1 TRBV19 NA NA CASSKYRGNVNNEQFF TGTGCCAGTAGTAAATACCGCGGCAACGTAAACAATGAGCAGTTCTTC
TRBJ1-4 TRBV9 NA NA CASSAQAGEKLFF TGTGCCAGCAGCGCCCAGGCGGGGGAAAAACTGTTTTTT
TRBJ1-5 TRBV19 TRBD1 NA CASSIPDRGKSDQPQHF TGTGCCAGTAGTATTCCAGACAGGGGCAAAAGTGACCAGCCCCAGCATTTT
TRBJ2-7 TRBV28 NA NA CASSSLYEQYF TGTGCCAGCAGTTCACTCTACGAGCAGTACTTC
TRBJ2-3 TRBV11-2 NA NA CASSPDQRIGSNTQYF TGTGCCAGCAGCCCCGACCAGCGGATAGGGTCGAATACGCAGTATTTT
TRBJ1-2 TRBV18 TRBD1 NA CASSPQGALTNYGYTF TGTGCCAGCTCACCACAGGGGGCCCTAACTAACTATGGCTACACCTTC
TRBJ2-7 TRBV30 NA few CAWSDGSYEQYF TGTGCCTGGAGCGACGGCTCCTACGAGCAGTACTTC
TRBJ2-1 TRBV6-2/TRBV6-3 TRBD2 NA CASSYGPSGTNEQFF TGTGCCAGCAGTTACGGTCCTAGCGGGACCAATGAGCAGTTCTTC
TRBJ1-6 TRBV11-3 NA NA CASSPFFSPLHF TGTGCCAGCAGCCCTTTTTTTTCACCCCTCCACTTT
TRBJ2-1 TRBV29-1 TRBD2 NA CGILAGGPYNEQFF TGCGGAATTTTAGCGGGAGGGCCCTACAATGAGCAGTTCTTC
TRBJ2-1 TRBV6-5 TRBD1 NA CASSYRTGSANEQFF TGTGCCAGCAGTTACCGGACAGGGTCCGCCAATGAGCAGTTCTTC
TRBJ2-7 TRBV3-1/TRBV3-2 NA NA CASSQDRGEQYF TGTGCCAGCAGCCAAGACAGGGGCGAGCAGTACTTC
TRBJ2-1 TRBV5-1 TRBD2 once CASQGLAVNYNEQFF TGCGCCAGCCAGGGACTAGCGGTAAACTACAATGAGCAGTTCTTC
TRBJ1-2 TRBV5-1 NA NA CASSLSGDPTGYTF TGCGCCAGCAGCTTGAGCGGGGATCCGACCGGCTACACCTTC
TRBJ2-7 TRBV28 NA NA CASSTFYEQYF TGTGCCAGCAGCACTTTTTACGAGCAGTACTTC
TRBJ2-3 TRBV3-1/TRBV3-2 NA NA CASSPPGTDTQYF TGTGCCAGCAGCCCACCCGGGACAGATACGCAGTATTTT